This T cell receptor beta chain was identified during a study of radiation and T cells in renal cell carcinoma. About this clone itself: Antigen specificity is unknown.

Study outcomes and limitations: No pretreatment tumor biopsies were available for baseline clonotypes.

Sequenced by immunoSEQ multiplex PCR; TCRdb stores in-frame clones only, minus some. The data contain about 140,000 clones, roughly 83% of them singletons. Per the germline V gene, CDR1 is KGHSH and CDR2 is LQKENI. The CDR3 runs 18 residues. V was cut by 3 bases and J by 5 bases, with 25 bases left in between. The time point was: baseline pretreatment blood. Treatment of the sample: 15 Gy SBRT to primary tumor, nephrectomy 4 weeks later. V and J are TRBV18 and TRBJ1-2; D is undetermined. The receptor was isolated from a woman between 50 and 59 years old with renal cell carcinoma. The sequencing used blood, collected from a patient whose treatment included radiotherapy and nephrectomy. CDR3 in amino acids: CASSPSGFVARTSYGYTF. CDR3 DNA sequence: TGTGCCAGCTCACCCTCGGGCTTCGTTGCTCGAACCTCATATGGCTACACCTTC.